One sample yielded the 17 T cell receptor beta chains listed below, sequenced in a study of cytotoxic CD8 clonotypes in ibrutinib-treated CLL. Profiled with immunoSEQ multiplex PCR; TCRdb holds only in-frame clones, not every one. Of almost 45,000 clones listed, about 72% were seen once; the top ten hold roughly 13%. The sample here was PBMCs, taken after 12 months of ibrutinib treatment. These receptor sequences come from a human donor with chronic lymphocytic leukemia.

As regards this clone: The junction does not match germline at one end; this may be a read error. The V call is TRBV6-1, the J call TRBJ2-1; 10 nucleotides line up with TRBD2. This CDR3 comprises 12 residues. Per the germline V gene, CDR1 is MNHNS and CDR2 is SASEGT. CDR3 in amino acids: CASSEPPSGSIF. The CDR3 DNA reads as TGTGCCAGCAGCGAACCTCCTAGCGGGAGTATCTTC.

The sample holds a few counts of this clone. V gene TRBV6-5 combines with J gene TRBJ2-7; tentative D call: TRBD1 (5 bases). Germline CDR1 MNHEY, CDR2 SVGAGI. The CDR3 extends over 14 amino acids. Trimming removed 5 bases from V and 0 bases from J, with 11 bases in between. Here the CDR3 DNA reads TGTGCCAGCAGTCGGGCAGGGCGCTCCTACGAGCAGTACTTC. Protein product: CASSRAGRSYEQYF.

The chain uses TRBV4-3 and TRBJ1-5; tentative D call: TRBD1 (6 bases). Germline V gene lookup returns CDR1 LGHNA and CDR2 YSLEER. Deletions cut 0 bases from V and 6 bases from J, with 15 bases between. This CDR3 has 16 amino acids. DNA for the CDR3: TGCGCCAGCAGCCAAGATCCCCAGGGAGGGGGTCAGCCCCAGCATTTT. It specifies CASSQDPQGGGQPQHF.

The chain recombines TRBV10-3 with TRBJ2-7; 7 bases are a match to TRBD1. The CDR3 contains 12 residues. The V gene's germline CDR1 is ENHRY and CDR2 SYGVKD. The J segment lost 4 bases and the V segment lost 7 bases, leaving 4 bases of the junction unmatched. As DNA, the CDR3 is TGTGCCATCATGGGGACAGAGTACGAGCAGTACTTC. This gives the protein CAIMGTEYEQYF.

The chain recombines TRBV11-3 with TRBJ2-7; D unclear. The V gene's germline CDR1 is SGHNT and CDR2 YENEEA. Trimming took off 0 bases at V and 7 bases at J, with 7 bases between the two ends. The CDR3 has 12 residues. Here the CDR3 reads CASSLDRGEQYF. CDR3 DNA: TGTGCCAGCAGCTTAGATCGCGGTGAGCAGTACTTC.

This clone occurred once. The chain joins TRBV28 to TRBJ1-2; no definite D call. Germline CDR1 is MDHEN and CDR2 is SYDVKM. Trimming took 4 bases from V and 4 from J, leaving 7 bases between them. This CDR3 comprises 12 residues. The CDR3 protein is CASSSDLYGYTF. The CDR3 DNA follows: TGTGCCAGCAGTTCGGACCTCTATGGCTACACCTTC.

The rearrangement uses TRBV19 and TRBJ2-6; no reliable D call. The CDR3 loop spans 14 amino acids. Germline CDR1 LNHDA, CDR2 SQIVND (reference sequence). V lost 3 bases, J lost 0 bases, and 3 bases lay in between. In nucleotides, the CDR3 is TGTGCCAGTAGTATTGGCTCTGGGGCCAACGTCCTGACTTTC. Translation gives CASSIGSGANVLTF. Using reference TRBV19 and TRBJ2-6 for the parts outside the CDR3, the full variable domain is DGGITQSPKYLFRKEGQNVTLSCEQNLNHDAMYWYRQDPGQGLRLIYYSQIVNDFQKGDIAEGYSVSREKKESFPLTVTSAQKNPTAFYLCASSIGSGANVLTFGAGSRLTVL.

The rearrangement uses TRBV2 and TRBJ2-1; the match to TRBD2 covers 8 bases. J lost 4 bases, V lost 7 bases, and 6 bases had no gene match. CDR1 is SNHLY and CDR2 is FYNNEI in the germline V gene. The CDR3 totals 14 residues. The CDR3 sequence: CASNPGLAYNEQFF. The CDR3 bases are TGTGCCAGCAACCCTGGACTAGCTTACAATGAGCAGTTCTTC.

The gene calls are TRBV5-1 and TRBJ2-3; D not resolved. The V gene lost 0 bases and the J gene lost 7 bases, with 3 bases spanning the gap. This CDR3 is built from 11 residues. Germline lookup yields CDR1 SGHRS and CDR2 YFSETQ. The CDR3 here is CASSLGNTQYF. The CDR3 bases are TGCGCCAGCAGCTTGGGAAATACGCAGTATTTT.

The rearrangement links TRBV27 to TRBJ2-1; 7 bases are a match to TRBD2. V lost 4 bases to trimming and J lost 5 bases; unmatched junction nucleotides: 5. This CDR3 contains 14 residues. The V gene's germline CDR1 is MNHEY and CDR2 SMNVEV (reference sequence). The CDR3 DNA is TGTGCCAGCAGTTCGAGCGGGACCCACAATGAGCAGTTCTTC. It codes for CASSSSGTHNEQFF.

The rearrangement links TRBV29-1 to TRBJ2-7; perhaps TRBD1 as D (5 bases). The germline gives CDR1 SQVTM, CDR2 ANQGSEA. V lost 8 bases to trimming and J lost 8 bases, with 19 bases between them. The length of the CDR3 is 12 residues. The CDR3 DNA reads as TGCAGCTATTCTGTCAGGGTTGGCCAGCAGTACTTC. This encodes CSYSVRVGQQYF.

This clone has only a few counts. V gene TRBV6-1 combines with J gene TRBJ1-2; no clear D. Trimming cost V 4 bases and J 0 bases, with 6 bases left between them. The V gene's germline CDR1 is MNHNS and CDR2 SASEGT. CDR3 length: 13 residues. The CDR3 sequence: CASSAGANYGYTF. The CDR3 DNA follows: TGTGCCAGCAGTGCTGGGGCTAACTATGGCTACACCTTC.

This clone appeared a few times. The chain is built from TRBV30 and TRBJ1-4; TRBD1 agrees at 9 bases. This CDR3 region has 15 residues. Trimming cost V 0 bases and J 6 bases; bases outside gene matches: 5. Germline CDR1 is GTSNPN and CDR2 is SVGIG (reference sequence). This CDR3 is CAWSVNGDRDEKLFF. DNA of the CDR3: TGTGCCTGGAGTGTTAACGGGGACAGGGATGAAAAACTGTTTTTT.

This chain connects TRBV6-6 to TRBJ1-4; 7 positions match TRBD1. V gave up 10 bases and J gave up 7 bases; unmatched junction bases: 9. Germline CDR1 reads MNHNY; CDR2 reads SVGAGI (reference sequence). The CDR3 has 13 residues. CDR3 DNA: TGTGCCACCAAACGACAGGGAGCTGAAAAACTGTTTTTT. Its protein product is CATKRQGAEKLFF.

V is TRBV27 and J is TRBJ2-5; D might be TRBD1 or TRBD2, each matching 5 bases. The V gene lost 2 bases and the J gene lost 5 bases, with 18 bases spanning the gap. CDR1 and CDR2 (germline): MNHEY, SMNVEV (reference sequence). The CDR3 is made up of 16 amino acids. The CDR3 nucleotides are TGTGCCAGCAGTTTAAGGGGAGAGTCGATGGGGGAGACCCAGTACTTC. This gives the protein CASSLRGESMGETQYF.

The CDR3 DNA is TGTGCCAGCAGTGCTGCCGAGCGGGAAAAGTATTTT. Its translation is CASSAAEREKYF. The chain joins TRBV2 to TRBJ2-3, with 7 nucleotides matching TRBD2. V was clipped by 4 bases and J by 13 bases; unmatched bases: 8. This CDR3 is built from 12 residues. Germline V gives CDR1 SNHLY, CDR2 FYNNEI.

The chain recombines TRBV4-3 with TRBJ1-4; no reliable D call. Trimming shortened V by 1 base and J by 4 bases, and 7 bases separated the two germline ends. The germline CDR1 and CDR2 sequences are LGHNA and YSLEER. There are 14 residues in the CDR3. The CDR3 spells CASSQAGVNEKLFF. The CDR3, as DNA: TGCGCCAGCAGCCAAGCAGGAGTTAATGAAAAACTGTTTTTT.